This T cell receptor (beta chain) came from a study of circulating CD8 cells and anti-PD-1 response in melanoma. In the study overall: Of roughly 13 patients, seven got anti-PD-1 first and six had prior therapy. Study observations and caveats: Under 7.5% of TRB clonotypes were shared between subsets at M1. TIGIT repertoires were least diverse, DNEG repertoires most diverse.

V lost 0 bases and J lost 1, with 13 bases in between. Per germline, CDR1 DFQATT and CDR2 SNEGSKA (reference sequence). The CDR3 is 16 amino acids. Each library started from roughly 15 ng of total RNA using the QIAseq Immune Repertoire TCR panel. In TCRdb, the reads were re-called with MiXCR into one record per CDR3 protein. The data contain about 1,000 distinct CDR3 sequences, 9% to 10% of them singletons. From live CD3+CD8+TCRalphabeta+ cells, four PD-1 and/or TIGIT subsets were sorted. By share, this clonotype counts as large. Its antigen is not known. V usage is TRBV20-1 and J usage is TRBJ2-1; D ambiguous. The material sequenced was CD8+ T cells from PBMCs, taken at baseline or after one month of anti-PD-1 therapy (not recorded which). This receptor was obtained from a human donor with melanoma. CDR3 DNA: TGCAGTGCTAGAGATCTGGTCGGCCGTTCCTACAATGAGCAGTTCTTC. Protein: CSARDLVGRSYNEQFF.